This T cell receptor (beta chain) comes out of a study of shared clonotypes between healthy human individuals (dated by TCRdb to between 2020 and 2021). About the full investigation: A couple of women and three men aged 18 to 49 years were included in the cohort. For each donor, three plates each were used for CD4 naive and CD4 memory, two plates were used for CD8 naive, and one plate was used for CD8 memory. To estimate repertoire size and how much clonotypes are shared between individuals, the study performed deep sequencing of blood TCR repertoires from a few healthy adults. Libraries were prepared and TCR repertoires were sequenced by different laboratories using diverse techniques, in order to increase sequencing depth and limit assay-specific biases. Between about 0.94 and 8.9 billion PBMCs per donor were obtained by leukapheresis.

As for this clone: The antigen it recognizes is unknown. No base qualities exist here, and no much larger clone lies one base off it.

Using the deep immunoSEQ assay, TCR CDR3 regions were amplified from genomic DNA by multiplex PCR. Genomic DNA extracted from each cell subset was distributed evenly over all wells of several immunoSEQ 96-well plates, and each plate served as one replicate. Each replicate PCR for sorted subsets received around 210 ng genomic DNA, equal to about 30,000 T cell genomes. Purified libraries were quantified with a Qubit 3.0 fluorometer, sized on a Bioanalyzer 2100, and re-quantified with the KAPA Library Quantification kit. A separate single-read 150-cycle Illumina NextSeq 550 flow cell was used to sequence each immunoSEQ 96-well plate. The source study handled its data this way. Because the immunoSEQ output included only junctional sequences and no quality scores, the filtering could not be the same as the filtering used for full-length reads. Sequences were annotated with PyIR, a Python wrapper for IgBLAST v1.9, using IMGT germline references to assign V/J genes and CDR3. Any read was removed if the V/J assignment was weak (E-value above 1e-6), the CDR3 was missing, or the read contained stop codons, out-of-frame junctions, or ambiguous translated residues. A V3J clonotype was defined by an identical inferred V gene, J gene, and CDR3 amino acid sequence. Percentage overlap between repertoires was calculated by dividing the number of shared unique clonotypes by the size of the smaller repertoire. RTK rarefaction, the Chao1 estimator, and Recon v2.1 estimates of unobserved clonotypes were used to assess repertoire richness. Generation probabilities for all TCRbeta clonotypes obtained by the gDNA method from a handful of donors were computed using OLGA. TCRdb limited this immuneACCESS table to in-frame rearrangements with V and J called. A share of clones is missing; checked studies link under half to unresolved V genes, and the rest is unexplained. V and J calls and clone size are given by that table; D and trimming were obtained from the DNA. The sample records 1.5 million to 2.5 million clones, about 95% of which are singletons. The ten most abundant clones make up 0.9% to 1.5% of the sample.

Overall study outcomes, separate from this receptor: Clonotypes shared by all four sorted-subset donors showed higher generation probabilities than non-shared clonotypes. Estimated clonotype richness was generally larger for naive than for memory subsets. Sharing across several donors was observed for approximately 4.6% of naive CD4, under 4% of naive CD8, 2% to 2.5% of memory CD4, and less than 0.45% of memory CD8 clonotypes. Pairwise subsampling indicated that sequencing depth was expected to affect the degree of clonotype sharing among donors. Even with the large sequencing depth, rarefaction of the sorted-subset datasets indicated that sequencing was incomplete. Because the study included only a small number of donors, the genetic and exposure-history diversity represented was limited. Sampling was restricted to blood, and TCR repertoires in tissue are likely to differ from TCR repertoires in blood.

The CDR3 contains 14 residues, cysteine and phenylalanine counted. Kept here is only the CDR3 DNA, which spans 42 bases and is read in frame from base 1. CDR1 and CDR2 were assigned from the germline V gene (reference sequence) as MNHEY and SMNVEV. The junction shows trimming of 5 bases on V and 5 bases on J, and the gene matches do not reach 8 bases of it. CD8 naive samples were obtained by positive selection for CCR7 among CD45RO-negative cells, yielding a CD45RA+CCR7+ population from which TemRA cells were excluded. The donors were healthy, HIV-negative adults with no recently reported acute infections or vaccinations. All donors were Caucasian adults living in Nashville, Tennessee, USA. Blood was obtained by leukapheresis, after which PBMCs were separated by Ficoll-Histopaque density gradient centrifugation and cryopreserved in liquid nitrogen vapor phase. Analytical flow cytometry was used to check the purity and quantity of every magnetically sorted T cell population. From each sorted fraction, genomic DNA was isolated and quantified by UV absorbance on a Nanodrop 2000c.

The chain was built from TRBV27 and TRBJ2-5; 7 junctional bases match TRBD2. Sequencing was done on a sample of naive CD8+ T cells sorted from blood. The sample's cell subset or site label is to be understood as: CD45RA+CCR7+. This clonotype was obtained from a man aged 18 to 29 in good health. The DNA reads as follows: TGTGCCAGCAGTCGGACTAGTGGGGAGGAGACCCAGTACTTC. It codes for CASSRTSGEETQYF.